Each of the 14 T cell receptor beta chains below was sequenced from the same sample in a study of neurological immune-mediated disorders. TCRdb reprocessed the 5' RACE reads with MiXCR, giving one entry per CDR3 protein. The sample shows more than 15,000 distinct CDR3 sequences, 13% to 15% of them seen only once. The sample was CD4+ T cells from blood. These receptors all come from a woman aged 55-70 years with HTLV-1-associated myelopathy (HAM/TSP).

The chain links TRBV5-1 to TRBJ1-1, with D possibly matching TRBD1 (6 bases). V lost 4 bases and J 1 base, leaving 8 bases between the germline ends. The CDR3 length is 13 residues. In germline, CDR1 is SGHRS, CDR2 YFSETQ. CDR3 in amino acids: CASSGGANTEAFF. In DNA, the CDR3 is TGCGCCAGCAGCGGGGGGGCGAACACTGAAGCTTTCTTT.

This clonotype occurred many times. The chain uses TRBV20-1 and TRBJ1-6, with a possible D match to TRBD1 (6 bases). The germline V and J ends were trimmed by 3 bases and 4 bases, with 10 bases remaining between them. The CDR3 sequence is 14 residues long. From germline, CDR1 is DFQATT and CDR2 SNEGSKA (reference sequence). In nucleotides, the CDR3 is TGCAGTGCTAGTGAGGGGGGATATAATTCACCCCTCCACTTT. Its translation is CSASEGGYNSPLHF.

In its sample, this clonotype was seen many times. J is TRBJ1-1 and V is TRBV5-1; D is uncertain. From germline, CDR1 is SGHRS and CDR2 YFSETQ. Trimming cost V 3 bases and J 0 bases, with 12 bases left between them. The CDR3 totals 15 residues. The CDR3 DNA reads as TGCGCCAGCAGCTCGTCGGGATCCATGAACACTGAAGCTTTCTTT. Translation: CASSSSGSMNTEAFF.

This clonotype is deemed medium-sized. The chain combines TRBV4-2 with TRBJ2-4, with D tentatively TRBD1 or TRBD2 (5 bases each). Germline CDR1 is LGHNA and CDR2 is YNFKEQ. This CDR3 comprises 14 residues. The V end lost 0 bases, the J end lost 8 bases, and 11 bases lay between the germline ends. CDR3 sequence reads: CASSQDRGVDIQYF. The CDR3 coding sequence is TGTGCCAGCAGCCAAGATAGGGGAGTCGACATTCAGTACTTC.

This clonotype occurred many times. The V call is TRBV20-1, the J call TRBJ2-1, with D uncertain. V gave up 0 bases and J gave up 0 bases, with 12 bases separating them. The CDR3 length is 16 residues. Germline lookup yields CDR1 DFQATT and CDR2 SNEGSKA (reference sequence). The chain's CDR3 is CSARDHQRSSYNEQFF. CDR3 nucleotides: TGCAGTGCTAGAGATCACCAGCGAAGCTCCTACAATGAGCAGTTCTTC.

This clonotype was seen repeatedly, ten times or more. Here the CDR3 reads CASSPRRYGTDTQYF. The CDR3 DNA is TGTGCCAGCAGTCCCAGGCGATACGGCACAGATACGCAGTATTTT. V and J are TRBV3-1 and TRBJ2-3; D is undetermined. Looked up from germline, CDR1 is LGHDT and CDR2 is YNNKEL (reference sequence). The CDR3 loop spans 15 amino acids. V gave up 6 bases and J gave up 1 base, with 14 bases separating them.

In its sample, this clonotype was seen many times. The chain has TRBV5-5 and TRBJ1-3; 10 nucleotides match TRBD1. The CDR3 extends over 15 amino acids. Trimming cost V 2 bases and J 2 bases; bases outside gene matches: 1. Germline lookup yields CDR1 SGHKS and CDR2 YYEKEE (reference sequence). The CDR3 nucleotides read TGTGCCAGCAGCTTCGGACAGGGGGCTGGAAACACCATATATTTT. Amino acids: CASSFGQGAGNTIYF.

This clonotype showed up just once. The genes are TRBV20-1 and TRBJ1-6, with D uncertain. V was shortened by 4 bases and J by 7 bases, with 11 bases between the two germline ends. The V gene's germline CDR1 is DFQATT and CDR2 SNEGSKA (reference sequence). This CDR3 comprises 13 residues. CDR3 nucleotide sequence: TGCAGTGCTACGATAGGGCTAAATTCACCCCTCCACTTT. Translation: CSATIGLNSPLHF.

This clonotype was counted at least ten times. The chain recombines TRBV6-1 with TRBJ2-5; TRBD1 is a possible D gene (5 bases). This CDR3 is 13 amino acids long. Germline values: CDR1 MNHNS, CDR2 SASEGT. Trimming pared 5 bases from V and 1 base from J, leaving 8 bases between. CDR3 sequence: CASSRTFQETQYF. In DNA, the CDR3 is TGTGCCAGCAGTCGGACATTCCAAGAGACCCAGTACTTC.

There are many counts of this clonotype. The chain employs TRBV20-1 and TRBJ2-7; the match to TRBD1 covers 8 bases. The CDR3 consists of 13 residues. Looked up from germline, CDR1 is DFQATT and CDR2 is SNEGSKA (reference sequence). After removal of 5 bases from V and 6 bases from J, the junction contained 9 bases not matched to a gene. CDR3 nucleotides: TGCAGTGCTCGTGGTGGACAGGGAGGCGAGCAGTACTTC. Translation gives CSARGGQGGEQYF.

There are many counts of this clonotype. The gene calls are TRBV6-5 and TRBJ2-1, with 7 positions matching TRBD1. The J segment lost 5 bases and the V segment lost 6 bases, leaving 13 bases of the junction unmatched. Germline lookup yields CDR1 MNHEY and CDR2 SVGAGI. The CDR3 runs to 16 residues. The CDR3 spells CASSHRRQGSNNEQFF. CDR3 nucleotide sequence: TGTGCCAGCAGCCACCGCCGACAGGGCTCAAACAATGAGCAGTTCTTC.

This rearrangement joins TRBV11-3 to TRBJ2-4; D is possibly TRBD2 (7 bases). Trimming took off 6 bases at V and 11 bases at J, with 14 bases between the two ends. This CDR3 region has 12 residues. The V gene's germline CDR1 is SGHNT and CDR2 YENEEA. CDR3 in amino acids: CASRGLQGFQYF. As DNA, the CDR3 is TGTGCCAGCAGGGGACTACAGGGTTTTCAGTACTTC.

This clonotype showed up many times. The chain is built from TRBV20-1 and TRBJ2-7, with 11 bases lining up with TRBD2. Germline V gives CDR1 DFQATT, CDR2 SNEGSKA (reference sequence). This CDR3 spans 14 amino acids. V trimming: 5 bases; J trimming: 1 base; junction bases outside the gene matches: 4. As DNA, the CDR3 is TGCAGTGCTCCACTAGCGGGGGCTTCCTACGAGCAGTACTTC. This encodes CSAPLAGASYEQYF.

Ten or more counts support this clonotype. The V gene is TRBV20-1, the J gene TRBJ2-7, with 9 positions matching TRBD1. Losses at the gene ends were 3 bases for V and 3 bases for J; bases not matched to a gene: 9. Germline CDR1 reads DFQATT; CDR2 reads SNEGSKA (reference sequence). This CDR3 has 15 amino acids. CDR3 in DNA: TGCAGTGCTAGCCAGGGGGGACAGGGAGTCTACGAGCAGTACTTC. It codes for CSASQGGQGVYEQYF.